A single sample gave rise to the 16 T cell receptor beta chains below, sequenced in a study of response to subunit inactivated influenza vaccine. From the RT-PCR reads, TCRdb called clonotypes with MiXCR, one entry per CDR3 protein. The repertoire holds under 800,000 distinct CDR3 sequences, with around 13% as singletons. The sequences come from PBMCs from blood, collected around two weeks before vaccination. Source of these receptors: a man in his fifties who received an inactivated influenza vaccine.

Only a few counts were recorded for this clonotype. J is TRBJ2-7 and V is TRBV18, with D possibly being TRBD1 (5 bases). CDR3 size: 15 residues. Germline-derived CDR1 and CDR2 are KGHSH and LQKENI. With 3 bases removed from V and 5 bases from J, the gap between germline ends came to 17 bases. The CDR3 DNA sequence: TGTGCCAGCTCACCCAGACAGTCGCCTCGGGACGAGCAGTACTTC. It is translated as CASSPRQSPRDEQYF.

In this sample, this clonotype turned up a few times. V usage is TRBV6-5 and J usage is TRBJ2-7; unclear D gene. There are 15 residues in the CDR3. V shed 0 bases and J shed 1 base, with 10 bases lying between them. Germline assignment: CDR1 MNHEY and CDR2 SVGAGI. CDR3 in DNA: TGTGCCAGCAGTTACTCTTCTGGGAATTCCTACGAGCAGTACTTC. Its protein product is CASSYSSGNSYEQYF.

CDR3 sequence: CASSLEREGSYEQYF. CDR3 in DNA: TGCGCCAGCAGCTTAGAGCGGGAGGGCTCCTACGAGCAGTACTTC. The V call is TRBV5-1, the J call TRBJ2-7; 10 bases align to TRBD2. V lost 2 bases and J lost 0; bases outside the gene matches: 2. The CDR3 has 15 residues. CDR1 SGHRS and CDR2 YFSETQ come from the germline V gene. Complete variable domain (other parts from reference TRBV5-1 and TRBJ2-7): KAGVTQTPRYLIKTRGQQVTLSCSPISGHRSVSWYQQTPGQGLQFLFEYFSETQRNKGNFPGRFSGRQFSNSRSEMNVSTLELGDSALYLCASSLEREGSYEQYFGPGTRLTVT.

This chain connects TRBV4-2 to TRBJ2-3; 7 bases are a match to TRBD1. This CDR3 has 15 residues. Germline CDR1 and CDR2: LGHNA and YNFKEQ. With 1 base clipped from V and 4 bases from J, the junction kept 5 bases outside the gene matches. CDR3: CASSQGRQGSDTQYF. The CDR3 coding sequence is TGTGCCAGCAGCCAAGGGAGACAGGGTTCAGATACGCAGTATTTT.

This clonotype has a handful of counts. The rearrangement links TRBV20-1 to TRBJ2-3; D is unresolved. This CDR3 has 14 amino acids. Trimming removed 7 bases from V and 4 bases from J, with 18 bases in between. Germline CDR1 reads DFQATT; CDR2 reads SNEGSKA (reference sequence). In DNA form, the CDR3 reads TGCAGTGTGGTGAGTTCTTTGAAGCCAGATACGCAGTATTTT. Protein sequence: CSVVSSLKPDTQYF.

This chain uses TRBV20-1 with TRBJ2-7; TRBD2 agrees at 9 bases. From germline, CDR1 is DFQATT and CDR2 SNEGSKA (reference sequence). The length of the CDR3 is 16 residues. The V segment lost 1 base and the J segment 4 bases; nucleotides outside the gene matches: 11. This chain's CDR3 is CSARARGLAGSYEQYF. The CDR3 DNA sequence: TGCAGTGCTAGAGCCCGGGGGCTAGCGGGATCTTACGAGCAGTACTTC.

This chain connects TRBV9 to TRBJ2-3; TRBD2 agrees at 8 bases. CDR1 and CDR2 from the germline V gene are SGDLS and YYNGEE. The CDR3 extends over 16 amino acids. Losses at the gene ends were 3 bases for V and 4 bases for J; bases not matched to a gene: 10. The CDR3 loop reads CASSGRSGSRPDTQYF. CDR3 bases: TGTGCCAGCAGCGGAAGGAGCGGGAGCCGCCCAGATACGCAGTATTTT. Supplemented by reference TRBV9 and TRBJ2-3, the full variable domain reads DSGVTQTPKHLITATGQRVTLRCSPRSGDLSVYWYQQSLDQGLQFLIQYYNGEERAKGNILERFSAQQFPDLHSELNLSSLELGDSALYFCASSGRSGSRPDTQYFGPGTRLTVL.

This clonotype was counted between two and nine times. The CDR3 loop is CASSRGQGANQPQHF. CDR3 DNA sequence: TGTGCCAGCAGTCGGGGACAGGGGGCGAATCAGCCCCAGCATTTT. The V call is TRBV6-2 or TRBV6-3, the J call TRBJ1-5, with 12 bases fitting TRBD1. V was pared by 5 bases and J by 4 bases, with 3 bases of the junction left unmatched. This CDR3 has 15 residues. Germline V gene lookup returns CDR1 MNHEY and CDR2 SVGEGT.

V and J are TRBV10-3 and TRBJ2-2; the match to TRBD2 covers 10 bases. The V gene end was trimmed by 6 bases and the J gene end by 4 bases; junction bases not matched to a gene: 2. The CDR3 length is 14 residues. CDR1 is ENHRY and CDR2 is SYGVKD in the germline V gene. CDR3 loop: CAIRAGGPTGELFF. The CDR3 DNA reads TGTGCCATCAGAGCGGGAGGGCCCACCGGGGAGCTGTTTTTT.

The genes are TRBV12-3 or TRBV12-4 and TRBJ2-7, with 7 nucleotides matching TRBD1. V dropped 6 bases and J dropped 7; count of bases not matched to a gene: 9. This CDR3 comprises 13 residues. CDR3 loop: CASSRGQVQEQYF. The CDR3 DNA is TGTGCCAGCAGCCGCGGACAGGTGCAAGAGCAGTACTTC.

This clonotype turned up a few times. The rearrangement joins TRBV6-2 or TRBV6-3 to TRBJ2-3; possibly TRBD2 for D (5 bases). Germline loops: CDR1 MNHEY, CDR2 SVGEGT. V was cut by 3 bases and J by 6 bases, with 16 bases left in between. The CDR3 consists of 15 residues. CDR3 loop: CASSYSARASDTQYF. The DNA for the CDR3 is TGTGCCAGCAGTTATTCGGCGAGGGCCTCCGATACGCAGTATTTT.

The V call is TRBV11-2, the J call TRBJ2-7; TRBD2 aligns across 10 bases. The germline CDR1 and CDR2 sequences are SGHAT and FQNNGV. V was pared by 0 bases and J by 2 bases, with 7 bases of the junction left unmatched. This CDR3 spans 17 amino acids. Written as DNA, the CDR3 is TGTGCCAGCAGCTTAGATGGCCTAGCGGGAGTGACCTACGAGCAGTACTTC. Its protein is CASSLDGLAGVTYEQYF.

This clonotype was seen a few times. This sequence joins TRBV6-5 and TRBJ2-6; D is uncertain. V dropped 2 bases and J dropped 0 bases, with 8 bases sitting between them. CDR1 is MNHEY, CDR2 SVGAGI, per germline. The CDR3 runs 16 residues. The CDR3 sequence is CASSYNRVSGANVLTF. In DNA form, the CDR3 reads TGTGCCAGCAGTTACAACCGAGTCTCTGGGGCCAACGTCCTGACTTTC.

This clonotype was observed a handful of times. The rearrangement links TRBV6-2 or TRBV6-3 to TRBJ1-5; tentatively, D is TRBD1 (5 bases). The V and J ends lost 6 bases and 6 bases respectively, with 21 bases between them. CDR1 is MNHEY and CDR2 is SVGEGT in the germline V gene. This CDR3 region has 16 residues. This chain's CDR3 is CASRPSGRGVAQPQHF. CDR3 nucleotides: TGTGCCAGCAGACCGTCAGGGAGAGGGGTGGCTCAGCCCCAGCATTTT.

This clonotype was observed a handful of times. The rearrangement uses TRBV5-5 and TRBJ2-3; D might be TRBD1 (7 bases). This CDR3 has 18 residues. Trimming left V 2 bases short and J 0 bases short, with 19 bases between. Per the germline V gene, CDR1 is SGHKS and CDR2 is YYEKEE (reference sequence). In DNA form, the CDR3 reads TGTGCCAGCAGCTTCCGAATGCTGACAGGGACTAGCACAGATACGCAGTATTTT. It translates to CASSFRMLTGTSTDTQYF.

The V and J genes are TRBV12-3 or TRBV12-4 and TRBJ1-6; D remains ambiguous. V lost 8 bases to trimming and J lost 9 bases, with 11 bases between them. The CDR3 extends over 12 amino acids. CDR3 nucleotide sequence: TGTGCCAGCCAATCCCCAGGTTCACCCCTCCACTTT. Translated, it gives CASQSPGSPLHF.